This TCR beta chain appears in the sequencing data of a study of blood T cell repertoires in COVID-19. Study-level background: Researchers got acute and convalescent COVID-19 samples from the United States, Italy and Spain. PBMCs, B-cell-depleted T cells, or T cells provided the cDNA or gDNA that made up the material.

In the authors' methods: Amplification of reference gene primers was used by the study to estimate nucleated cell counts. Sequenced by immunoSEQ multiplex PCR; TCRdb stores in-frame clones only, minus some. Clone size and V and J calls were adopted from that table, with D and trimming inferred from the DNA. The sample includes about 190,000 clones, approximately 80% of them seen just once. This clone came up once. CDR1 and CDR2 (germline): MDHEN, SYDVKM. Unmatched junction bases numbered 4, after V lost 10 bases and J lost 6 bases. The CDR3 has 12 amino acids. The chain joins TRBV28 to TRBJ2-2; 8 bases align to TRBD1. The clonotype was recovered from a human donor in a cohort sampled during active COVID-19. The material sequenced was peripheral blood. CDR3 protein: CATAGGSGELFF. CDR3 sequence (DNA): TGTGCCACTGCAGGGGGCTCCGGGGAGCTGTTTTTT.